The 6 T cell receptor beta chains reported below all come from one sample, sequenced in a study of control samples from healthy donors and cancer patients. The method was immunoSEQ multiplex PCR; TCRdb's version includes in-frame clones alone and lacks a portion of them. The sample has roughly 69,000 clones; nearly 85% are singletons. Material: blood. The receptors shown here come from a man between 60 and 75 years old in good health.

This clone was counted a few times. The chain recombines TRBV29-1 with TRBJ1-1, with TRBD1 as a possible D gene (6 bases). The germline gives CDR1 SQVTM, CDR2 ANQGSEA. Trimming removed 6 bases from V and 5 bases from J, with 16 bases in between. The CDR3 is 13 amino acids. For the CDR3, the DNA is TGCAGCGTCGGCAACGGGGGCGGTACTGAAGCTTTCTTT. It is translated as CSVGNGGGTEAFF.

Written as DNA, the CDR3 is TGTGCCAGCATCCCGGACAGGGTCATCATTTACTATGGCTACACCTTC. Amino acids: CASIPDRVIIYYGYTF. This rearrangement joins TRBV21-1 to TRBJ1-2; the table's TRBD1 call for D was not verified on the DNA. TRBV21-1 constitutes a pseudogene. The CDR3 length is 16 residues.

The chain has TRBV15 and TRBJ1-2, with D possibly being TRBD1 (5 bases). From germline, CDR1 is LNHNV and CDR2 YYDKDF (reference sequence). V dropped 6 bases and J dropped 8 bases, with 16 bases sitting between them. This CDR3 is 13 amino acids long. CDR3 residues: CATRPGTTSGYTF. CDR3 nucleotides: TGTGCCACCAGACCGGGGACCACCAGCGGCTACACCTTC.

CDR3 bases: TGTGCCAGTAGTACCCCACAGAGTTTATCCTACAATGAGCAGTTCTTC. Translation: CASSTPQSLSYNEQFF. The rearrangement joins TRBV19 to TRBJ2-1; unclear D gene. Germline loops: CDR1 LNHDA, CDR2 SQIVND (reference sequence). The V end lost 4 bases, the J end lost 1 base, and 14 bases lay between the germline ends. This CDR3 comprises 16 residues.

The gene calls are TRBV7-2 and TRBJ1-5, with D possibly TRBD1 on 6 matching bases. The CDR3 sequence is 16 residues long. V dropped 2 bases and J dropped 0 bases, with 11 bases sitting between them. Germline V gene data show CDR1 as SGHTA and CDR2 as FQGNSA. The CDR3 protein is CASSLMGGPSNQPQHF. The DNA of the CDR3 is TGTGCCAGCAGCTTAATGGGGGGCCCTAGCAATCAGCCCCAGCATTTT.

The rearrangement uses TRBV25-1 and TRBJ2-7, with D hard to call. CDR1 is MGHDK, CDR2 SYGVNS, per germline. This CDR3 contains 14 residues. Trimming removed 7 bases from V and 4 bases from J, with 17 bases in between. Here the CDR3 reads CASKARRPPYEQYF. The CDR3 DNA is TGTGCCAGCAAGGCGAGGCGACCTCCTTACGAGCAGTACTTC.